The subject of this entry is one T cell receptor beta chain. The data were taken from a study of cytomegalovirus exposure and HLA in healthy donors. The CDR3 consists of 19 residues. The PCR made use of 60 Vbeta and 13 Jbeta primers. Sequencing was performed with immunoSEQ multiplex PCR; in TCRdb, only in-frame clones are kept and a portion is missing. The sample contains tens of thousands of clones, roughly 75% of which appear only once. The receptor's source is a man in his forties in good health and CMV-seronegative. The sample was PBMCs. The chain uses TRBV1 and TRBJ2-3; the table's D call TRBD2 went unverified against the DNA. TRBV1 is flagged as a pseudogene. CDR3 region: CTSSHPTSGGAICTDTQYF. CDR3 nucleotides: TGCACCAGCAGCCACCCGACTAGCGGGGGGGCTATTTGCACAGATACGCAGTATTTT.